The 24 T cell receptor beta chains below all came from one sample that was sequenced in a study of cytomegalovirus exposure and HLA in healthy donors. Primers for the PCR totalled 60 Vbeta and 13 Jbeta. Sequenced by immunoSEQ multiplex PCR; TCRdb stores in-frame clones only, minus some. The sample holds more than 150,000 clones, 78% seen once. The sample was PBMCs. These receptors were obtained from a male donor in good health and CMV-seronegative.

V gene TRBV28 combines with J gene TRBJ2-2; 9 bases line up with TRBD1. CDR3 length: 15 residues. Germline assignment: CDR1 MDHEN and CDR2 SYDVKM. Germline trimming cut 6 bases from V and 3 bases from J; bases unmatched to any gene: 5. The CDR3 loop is CASSRDRDHTGELFF. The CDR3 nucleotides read TGTGCCAGCAGCCGGGACAGGGATCACACCGGGGAGCTGTTTTTT. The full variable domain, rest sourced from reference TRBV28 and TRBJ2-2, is DVKVTQSSRYLVKRTGEKVFLECVQDMDHENMFWYRQDPGLGLRLIYFSYDVKMKEKGDIPEGYSVSREKKERFSLILESASTNQTSMYLCASSRDRDHTGELFFGEGSRLTVL.

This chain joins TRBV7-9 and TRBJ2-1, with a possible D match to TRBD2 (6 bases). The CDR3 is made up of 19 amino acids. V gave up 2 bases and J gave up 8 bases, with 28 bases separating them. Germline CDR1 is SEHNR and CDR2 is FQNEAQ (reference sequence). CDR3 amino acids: CASSLSPAFMAGFFHEQFF. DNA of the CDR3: TGTGCCAGCAGCTTATCGCCGGCATTCATGGCGGGGTTTTTCCATGAGCAGTTCTTC.

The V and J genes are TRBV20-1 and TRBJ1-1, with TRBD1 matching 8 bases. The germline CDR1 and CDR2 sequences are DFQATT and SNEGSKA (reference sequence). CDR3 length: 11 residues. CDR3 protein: CKADRGTEAFF. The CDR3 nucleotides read TGCAAAGCCGACAGGGGCACTGAAGCTTTCTTT.

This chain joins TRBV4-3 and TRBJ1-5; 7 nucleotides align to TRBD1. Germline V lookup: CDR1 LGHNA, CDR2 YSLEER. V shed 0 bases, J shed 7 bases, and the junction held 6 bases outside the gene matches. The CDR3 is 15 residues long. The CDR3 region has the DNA TGCGCCAGCAGCCAAGATCTAGGGGGCCGGCAGCCCCAGCATTTT. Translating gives CASSQDLGGRQPQHF.

CDR3: CAWSDQVYTGELFF. For the CDR3, the DNA is TGTGCCTGGAGTGATCAGGTGTACACCGGGGAGCTGTTTTTT. The chain carries TRBV30 and TRBJ2-2; D remains unclear. Trimming shortened V by 1 base and J by 3 bases, and 9 bases separated the two germline ends. The CDR3 sequence is 14 residues long. Germline loops: CDR1 GTSNPN, CDR2 SVGIG (reference sequence).

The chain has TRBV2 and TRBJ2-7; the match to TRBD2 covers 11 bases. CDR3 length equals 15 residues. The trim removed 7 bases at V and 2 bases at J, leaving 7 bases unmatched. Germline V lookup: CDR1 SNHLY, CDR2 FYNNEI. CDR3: CASTLTSGATYEQYF. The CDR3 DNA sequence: TGTGCCAGCACTTTGACTAGCGGGGCAACCTACGAGCAGTACTTC.

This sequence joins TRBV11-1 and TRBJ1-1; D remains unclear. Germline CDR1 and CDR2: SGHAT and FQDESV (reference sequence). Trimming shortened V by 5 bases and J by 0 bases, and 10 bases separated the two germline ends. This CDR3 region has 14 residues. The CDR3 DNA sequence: TGTGCCAGCAGCAATAACGGTCTGAACACTGAAGCTTTCTTT. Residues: CASSNNGLNTEAFF.

Here the CDR3 reads CASSLEGVNSGELFF. CDR3 nucleotides: TGTGCCAGTAGTCTTGAAGGGGTTAATTCCGGGGAGCTGTTTTTT. V is TRBV19 and J is TRBJ2-2; perhaps TRBD1 as D (5 bases). Germline values: CDR1 LNHDA, CDR2 SQIVND (reference sequence). The V end was cut by 5 bases, the J end by 6 bases, with 16 bases between. The CDR3 spans 15 residues.

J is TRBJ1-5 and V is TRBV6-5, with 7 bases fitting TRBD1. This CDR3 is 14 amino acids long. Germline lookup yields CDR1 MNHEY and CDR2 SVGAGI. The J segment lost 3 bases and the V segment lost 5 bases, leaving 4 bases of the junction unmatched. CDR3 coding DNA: TGTGCCAGCAGTGAAGGGACAGTCAATCAGCCCCAGCATTTT. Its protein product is CASSEGTVNQPQHF.

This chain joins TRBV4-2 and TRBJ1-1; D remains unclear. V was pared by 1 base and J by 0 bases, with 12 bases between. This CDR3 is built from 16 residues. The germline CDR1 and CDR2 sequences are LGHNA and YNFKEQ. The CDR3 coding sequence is TGTGCCAGCAGCCAAGGAGGCGTAAATATGAACACTGAAGCTTTCTTT. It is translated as CASSQGGVNMNTEAFF.

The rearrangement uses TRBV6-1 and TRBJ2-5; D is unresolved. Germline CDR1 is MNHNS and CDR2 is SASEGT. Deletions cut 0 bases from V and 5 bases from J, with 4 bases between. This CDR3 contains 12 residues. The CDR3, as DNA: TGTGCCAGCAGTGAAGCGCGTGAGACCCAGTACTTC. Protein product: CASSEARETQYF.

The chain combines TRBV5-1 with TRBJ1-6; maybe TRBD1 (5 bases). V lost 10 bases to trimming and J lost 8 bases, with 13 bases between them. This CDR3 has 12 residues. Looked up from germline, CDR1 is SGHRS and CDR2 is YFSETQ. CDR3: CAPNGGDSPLHF. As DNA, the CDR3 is TGCGCCCCCAATGGGGGGGATTCACCCCTCCACTTT.

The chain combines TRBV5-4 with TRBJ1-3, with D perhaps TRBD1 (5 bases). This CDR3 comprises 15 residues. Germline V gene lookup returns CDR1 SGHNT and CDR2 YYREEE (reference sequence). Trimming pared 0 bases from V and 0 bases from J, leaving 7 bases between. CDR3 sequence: CASSLGGSSGNTIYF. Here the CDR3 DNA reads TGTGCCAGCAGCTTGGGGGGCTCCTCTGGAAACACCATATATTTT.

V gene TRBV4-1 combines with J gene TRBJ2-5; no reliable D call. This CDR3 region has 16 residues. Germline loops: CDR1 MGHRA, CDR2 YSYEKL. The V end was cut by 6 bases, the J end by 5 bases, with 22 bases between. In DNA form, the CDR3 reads TGCGCCAGCAGACCTTCCGATTCGGCGACACGGGAGACCCAGTACTTC. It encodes CASRPSDSATRETQYF.

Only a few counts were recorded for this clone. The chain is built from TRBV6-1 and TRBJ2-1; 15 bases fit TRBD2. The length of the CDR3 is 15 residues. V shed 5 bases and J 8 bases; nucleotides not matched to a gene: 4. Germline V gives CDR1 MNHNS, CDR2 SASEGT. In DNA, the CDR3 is TGTGCCAGCAGTCGGACTAGCGGGGGGGCCGATGAGCAGTTCTTC. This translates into CASSRTSGGADEQFF.

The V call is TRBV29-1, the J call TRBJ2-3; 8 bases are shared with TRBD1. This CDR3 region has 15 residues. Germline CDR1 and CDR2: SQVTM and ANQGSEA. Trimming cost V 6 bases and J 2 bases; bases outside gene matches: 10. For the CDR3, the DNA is TGCAGCGTACCTTTAGGACAGGGCCTCACAGATACGCAGTATTTT. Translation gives CSVPLGQGLTDTQYF.

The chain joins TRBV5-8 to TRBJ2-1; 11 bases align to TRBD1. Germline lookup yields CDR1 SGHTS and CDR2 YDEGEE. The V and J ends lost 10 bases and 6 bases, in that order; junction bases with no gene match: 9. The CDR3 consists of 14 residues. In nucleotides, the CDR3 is TGTGCCGGGTCAGTAGGGACAGGGGGCAATGAGCAGTTCTTC. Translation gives CAGSVGTGGNEQFF.

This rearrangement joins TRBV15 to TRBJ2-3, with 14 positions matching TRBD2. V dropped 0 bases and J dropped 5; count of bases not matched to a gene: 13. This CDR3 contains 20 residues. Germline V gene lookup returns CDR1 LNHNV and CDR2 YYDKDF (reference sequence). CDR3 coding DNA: TGTGCCACCAGCAGAGAGAGGGGACTAGCGGGAGTTTCAGAAGGAGATACGCAGTATTTT. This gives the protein CATSRERGLAGVSEGDTQYF.

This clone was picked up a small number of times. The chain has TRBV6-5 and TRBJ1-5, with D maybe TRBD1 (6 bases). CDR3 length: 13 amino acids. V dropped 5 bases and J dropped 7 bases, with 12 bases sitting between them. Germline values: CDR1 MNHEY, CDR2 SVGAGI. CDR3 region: CASSANREQPQHF. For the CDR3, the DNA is TGTGCCAGCAGTGCCAACAGGGAACAGCCCCAGCATTTT.

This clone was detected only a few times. In DNA form, the CDR3 reads TGTGCCAGCAGTTTCGGCGGGGGTAATGAAAAACTGTTTTTT. Protein sequence: CASSFGGGNEKLFF. The V call is TRBV27, the J call TRBJ1-4, with D tentatively TRBD1 (5 bases). Germline assignment: CDR1 MNHEY and CDR2 SMNVEV (reference sequence). Trimming took off 3 bases at V and 4 bases at J, with 9 bases between the two ends. There are 14 residues in the CDR3.

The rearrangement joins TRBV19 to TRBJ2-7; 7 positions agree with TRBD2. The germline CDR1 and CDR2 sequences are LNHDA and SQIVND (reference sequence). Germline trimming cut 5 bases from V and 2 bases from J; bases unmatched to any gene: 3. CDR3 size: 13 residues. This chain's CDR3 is CASSAGATYEQYF. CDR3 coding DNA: TGTGCCAGTAGTGCGGGAGCTACCTACGAGCAGTACTTC.

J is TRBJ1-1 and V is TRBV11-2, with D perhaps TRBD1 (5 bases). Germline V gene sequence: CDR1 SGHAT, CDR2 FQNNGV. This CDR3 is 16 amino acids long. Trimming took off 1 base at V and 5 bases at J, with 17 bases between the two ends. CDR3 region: CASSLGGGGGRTEAFF. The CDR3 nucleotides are TGTGCCAGCAGCTTAGGAGGTGGGGGGGGGAGAACTGAAGCTTTCTTT.

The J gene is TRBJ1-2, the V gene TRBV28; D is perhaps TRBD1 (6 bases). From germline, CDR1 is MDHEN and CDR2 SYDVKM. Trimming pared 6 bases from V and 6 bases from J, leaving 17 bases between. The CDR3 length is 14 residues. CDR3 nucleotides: TGTGCCAGCAGCCCCGCGGGGGCGGTCGATGGCTACACCTTC. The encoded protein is CASSPAGAVDGYTF.

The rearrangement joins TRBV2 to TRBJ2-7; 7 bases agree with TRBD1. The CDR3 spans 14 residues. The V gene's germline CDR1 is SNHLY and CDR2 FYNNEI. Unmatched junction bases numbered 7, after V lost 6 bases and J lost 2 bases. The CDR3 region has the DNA TGTGCCAGCAGAGCCGACGGACAGGCCTACGAGCAGTACTTC. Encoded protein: CASRADGQAYEQYF. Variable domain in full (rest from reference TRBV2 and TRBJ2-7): EPEVTQTPSHQVTQMGQEVILRCVPISNHLYFYWYRQILGQKVEFLVSFYNNEISEKSEIFDDQFSVERPDGSNFTLKIRSTKLEDSAMYFCASRADGQAYEQYFGPGTRLTVT.